A single sample is the source of the 23 T cell receptor beta chains below, sequenced in a study of T cell responses to AZD1222 COVID-19 vaccine (dated by TCRdb to the early 2020s). Sample time point, as interpreted from the label and publication: baseline before first vaccination. The library was obtained by the immunoSEQ multiplex PCR assay. TCRdb provides this immuneACCESS table in a form limited to in-frame rearrangements. Some clones are lacking; in checked studies, under half of them reflect an unresolved V gene, and why the rest are absent is not known. This sample gives 130,000 or so clones in total; approximately 86% of them show up just once. The ten largest clones take up approximately 12% of the sample. The sample was peripheral blood, taken on day 0 of AZD1222 vaccination. The source is an adult in good health.

The V call is TRBV18, the J call TRBJ2-1, with D possibly being TRBD2 (5 bases). The V gene's germline CDR1 is KGHSH and CDR2 LQKENI. The CDR3 covers 15 residues. The V and J ends lost 4 bases and 4 bases respectively, with 14 bases between them. CDR3 amino acids: CASSLSEGAYNEQFF. CDR3 nucleotide sequence: TGTGCCAGCTCACTCTCAGAGGGAGCATACAATGAGCAGTTCTTC.

This clone was counted between two and nine times. The chain couples TRBV10-3 to TRBJ2-1; 10 bases agree with TRBD2. This CDR3 is 18 amino acids long. Germline CDR1 is ENHRY and CDR2 is SYGVKD. The trim removed 0 bases at V and 8 bases at J, leaving 13 bases unmatched. The CDR3 coding sequence is TGTGCCATCAGTGAGTCTCGGGGGTCTAGCGGGAGTAAAGATGAGCAGTTCTTC. Encoded protein: CAISESRGSSGSKDEQFF.

In regard to this clone: An end of the junction does not agree with germline; a read error may underlie this. V is TRBV27 and J is TRBJ1-5; TRBD1 matches at 8 bases. The V gene's germline CDR1 is MNHEY and CDR2 SMNVEV (reference sequence). The CDR3 sequence is 14 residues long. CDR3 in amino acids: CAGRTGIPNQPQHF. CDR3 DNA sequence: TGTGCCGGCAGGACAGGGATCCCCAATCAGCCCCAGCATTTT.

The chain recombines TRBV19 with TRBJ1-5, with D hard to call. CDR1 LNHDA and CDR2 SQIVND come from the germline V gene (reference sequence). There are 12 residues in the CDR3. V shed 4 bases and J shed 3 bases, with 4 bases lying between them. The CDR3 sequence: CASSTPNQPQHF. CDR3 in DNA: TGTGCCAGTAGTACTCCCAATCAGCCCCAGCATTTT.

The V and J genes are TRBV25-1 and TRBJ1-3; D possibly corresponds to TRBD1 (5 bases). Germline CDR1 reads MGHDK; CDR2 reads SYGVNS. V lost 1 base and J 0 bases, leaving 7 bases between the germline ends. The CDR3 sequence is 15 residues long. The CDR3 reads CASSESGLSGNTIYF. CDR3 nucleotides: TGTGCCAGCAGTGAATCAGGGCTCTCTGGAAACACCATATATTTT.

This clone was recorded a few times. The rearrangement joins TRBV10-2 to TRBJ1-1, with D uncertain. Germline V lookup: CDR1 WSHSY, CDR2 SAAADI. V lost 8 bases, J lost 10 bases, and 20 bases lay in between. The CDR3 contains 13 residues. The CDR3 DNA follows: TGCGCCAGCCGCCCGCCAAGGGCGGAAGTAGCTTTCTTT. Encoded protein: CASRPPRAEVAFF.

This clone has only one observation. The gene calls are TRBV6-2 or TRBV6-3 and TRBJ1-1, with 10 positions matching TRBD1. In germline, CDR1 is MNHEY, CDR2 SVGEGT. The CDR3 sequence is 15 residues long. V lost 2 bases and J lost 8; bases outside the gene matches: 8. CDR3 loop: CASSYRSTGGWEAFF. The DNA of the CDR3 is TGTGCCAGCAGTTACCGATCGACAGGGGGCTGGGAAGCTTTCTTT.

The V call is TRBV12-5, the J call TRBJ1-2; 7 bases agree with TRBD1. Germline loops: CDR1 LGHNT, CDR2 FRNRAP. Germline trimming cut 1 base from V and 3 bases from J; bases unmatched to any gene: 20. This CDR3 comprises 20 residues. Here the CDR3 DNA reads TGTGCTAGTGGTTTGGATCTTCTGGACTCGGACAGGCCGGGGGACTATGGCTACACCTTC. It yields the protein CASGLDLLDSDRPGDYGYTF. Full variable domain (outside the CDR3, taken from reference TRBV12-5 and TRBJ1-2): DARVTQTPRHKVTEMGQEVTMRCQPILGHNTVFWYRQTMMQGLELLAYFRNRAPLDDSGMPKDRFSAEMPDATLATLKIQPSEPRDSAVYFCASGLDLLDSDRPGDYGYTFGSGTRLTVV.

J is TRBJ1-1 and V is TRBV7-3; D is unclear. CDR1 SGHTA and CDR2 FQGTGA come from the germline V gene. The CDR3 runs 13 residues. V dropped 5 bases and J dropped 4 bases, with 11 bases sitting between them. As DNA, the CDR3 is TGTGCCAGCAGCCCCTCCGGGATCACTGAAGCTTTCTTT. This gives the protein CASSPSGITEAFF. The full variable domain, with the rest looked up from reference TRBV7-3 and TRBJ1-1, is GAGVSQTPSNKVTEKGKYVELRCDPISGHTALYWYRQSLGQGPEFLIYFQGTGAADDSGLPNDRFFAVRPEGSVSTLKIQRTERGDSAVYLCASSPSGITEAFFGQGTRLTVV.

The CDR3 DNA reads as TGTGCCAGCAGCGGAGGGACGGTGAGCTCTGGGGCCAACGTCCTGACTTTC. Translated, it gives CASSGGTVSSGANVLTF. The chain recombines TRBV5-4 with TRBJ2-6, with D possibly being TRBD2 (6 bases). The V end lost 4 bases, the J end lost 0 bases, and 14 bases lay between the germline ends. The CDR3 spans 17 residues. Germline V gene lookup returns CDR1 SGHNT and CDR2 YYREEE (reference sequence). The complete variable domain, with remaining parts taken from reference TRBV5-4 and TRBJ2-6, reads ETGVTQSPTHLIKTRGQQVTLRCSSQSGHNTVSWYQQALGQGPQFIFQYYREEENGRGNFPPRFSGLQFPNYSSELNVNALELDDSALYLCASSGGTVSSGANVLTFGAGSRLTVL.

V gene TRBV25-1 combines with J gene TRBJ1-3; D unresolved. Germline V CDR1 and CDR2: MGHDK, SYGVNS. Trimming took 3 bases from V and 0 from J, leaving 3 bases between them. This CDR3 is 13 amino acids long. CDR3 residues: CASSDRSGNTIYF. As DNA, the CDR3 is TGTGCCAGCAGTGACCGCTCTGGAAACACCATATATTTT.

This clone was counted once. The sample contains more than one DNA sequence encoding this CDR3. This sequence joins TRBV19 and TRBJ1-5, with 10 bases identical to TRBD1. J was trimmed by 2 bases and V by 6 bases; bases with no gene match: 1. CDR3 length equals 14 residues. Germline assignment: CDR1 LNHDA and CDR2 SQIVND (reference sequence). This CDR3 reads CASSGQGGNQPQHF. The DNA for the CDR3 is TGTGCCAGTAGCGGACAGGGGGGCAATCAGCCCCAGCATTTT. The full variable domain, rest sourced from reference TRBV19 and TRBJ1-5, is DGGITQSPKYLFRKEGQNVTLSCEQNLNHDAMYWYRQDPGQGLRLIYYSQIVNDFQKGDIAEGYSVSREKKESFPLTVTSAQKNPTAFYLCASSGQGGNQPQHFGDGTRLSIL.

The genes are TRBV5-1 and TRBJ2-5; 11 bases are a match to TRBD2. This CDR3 is 19 amino acids long. Per the germline V gene, CDR1 is SGHRS and CDR2 is YFSETQ. The V and J ends lost 3 bases and 5 bases, in that order; junction bases with no gene match: 18. The CDR3 DNA follows: TGCGCCAGCAGCTCTGGACCGACTAGACTAGCGGGATCGGGTGAGACCCAGTACTTC. Translated, it gives CASSSGPTRLAGSGETQYF.

The chain uses TRBV7-2 and TRBJ2-1, with 12 bases matching TRBD2. Germline CDR1 and CDR2: SGHTA and FQGNSA. The CDR3 is 15 residues long. V was pared by 4 bases and J by 8 bases, with 6 bases of the junction left unmatched. The CDR3 bases are TGTGCCAGCAGCTCGACTAGCGGGAGACACTATGAGCAGTTCTTC. It is translated as CASSSTSGRHYEQFF.

CDR3 protein: CASRPTTSGGADTQYF. The CDR3 DNA follows: TGTGCCAGCAGACCCACAACTAGCGGTGGTGCAGATACGCAGTATTTT. The chain links TRBV28 to TRBJ2-3; 8 nucleotides line up with TRBD2. Germline CDR1 reads MDHEN; CDR2 reads SYDVKM. The V and J ends lost 6 bases and 4 bases, in that order; junction bases with no gene match: 12. CDR3 size: 16 residues.

The chain combines TRBV19 with TRBJ1-5; D might be TRBD1 (5 bases). The CDR3 is made up of 16 amino acids. V lost 1 base to trimming and J lost 1 base, with 11 bases between them. Looked up from germline, CDR1 is LNHDA and CDR2 is SQIVND (reference sequence). This CDR3 is CASSIGGGLSNQPQHF. The CDR3 DNA sequence: TGTGCCAGTAGTATAGGGGGGGGTTTAAGCAATCAGCCCCAGCATTTT.

The V and J genes are TRBV2 and TRBJ1-2, with 7 bases that match TRBD1. J gave up 4 bases and V 6 bases, and 11 bases lay outside the gene matches. The germline V gene encodes CDR1 SNHLY and CDR2 FYNNEI. The CDR3 totals 15 residues. This chain's CDR3 is CASSKKTGMSYGYTF. CDR3 coding DNA: TGTGCCAGCAGCAAAAAGACAGGGATGAGCTATGGCTACACCTTC.

This sequence joins TRBV10-3 and TRBJ2-3, with 8 bases that match TRBD2. Germline CDR1 ENHRY, CDR2 SYGVKD. The CDR3 spans 17 residues. V lost 3 bases, J lost 0 bases, and 8 bases stayed unmatched. The CDR3 here is CAISEFGGGTSTDTQYF. The CDR3 DNA reads as TGTGCCATCAGTGAATTTGGCGGGGGGACTAGCACAGATACGCAGTATTTT.

The chain recombines TRBV5-4 with TRBJ2-7, with 9 bases matching TRBD2. The CDR3 contains 13 residues. CDR1 is SGHNT and CDR2 is YYREEE in the germline V gene (reference sequence). Trimming at V came to 4 bases and at J to 6 bases, leaving 5 bases not matched to a gene. CDR3 coding DNA: TGTGCCAGCAGCATGGGACTAGCCACCGAGCAGTACTTC. Translating it yields CASSMGLATEQYF.

The V and J genes are TRBV11-2 and TRBJ1-4, with 7 bases that match TRBD1. The germline V gene has CDR1 SGHAT and CDR2 FQNNGV. The CDR3 is 15 residues long. V lost 6 bases and J lost 8; bases outside the gene matches: 12. The chain's CDR3 is CASRRKGARDEKLFF. CDR3 bases: TGTGCCAGCAGGCGGAAGGGGGCCCGGGACGAAAAACTGTTTTTT.

The chain joins TRBV10-3 to TRBJ1-1; weak D call: TRBD1 (5 bases). The V end lost 4 bases, the J end lost 1 base, and 7 bases lay between the germline ends. This CDR3 region has 13 residues. Looked up from germline, CDR1 is ENHRY and CDR2 is SYGVKD. The CDR3 bases are TGTGCCATCAGTGGGGGGGGGAACACTGAAGCTTTCTTT. It specifies CAISGGGNTEAFF.

This chain links TRBV7-9 with TRBJ1-2; D uncertain. The CDR3 has 16 residues. CDR1 and CDR2 (germline): SEHNR, FQNEAQ (reference sequence). The germline V and J ends were trimmed by 2 bases and 4 bases, with 17 bases remaining between them. CDR3: CASSLLGVQMGYGYTF. The CDR3 region has the DNA TGTGCCAGCAGCTTACTCGGTGTTCAGATGGGCTATGGCTACACCTTC.

The rearrangement joins TRBV1 to TRBJ2-5. TRBV1 is annotated as a pseudogene. The CDR3 totals 14 residues. The CDR3 loop reads CTSSQDGGRETQYF. CDR3 nucleotides: TGCACCAGCAGCCAAGATGGGGGGCGAGAGACCCAGTACTTC.